This T cell receptor (beta chain) was recovered during a study of technical replicates of blood from a few donors. The repertoire was sequenced with immunoSEQ multiplex PCR; TCRdb's copy has only in-frame clones and lacks some. The table records some 58,000 clones, around 95% of them present only once. V lost 0 bases and J lost 5, with 18 bases in between. The CDR3 extends over 17 amino acids. Germline V CDR1 and CDR2: SGHRS, YFSETQ. Sample: T cells isolated from PBMCs. This TCR was recovered from a human donor in good health. The chain combines TRBV5-1 with TRBJ2-1; D is unclear. The CDR3 nucleotides are TGCGCCAGCAGCTTGGCCTTGATCCCCACAGAGAACAATGAGCAGTTCTTC. Its translation: CASSLALIPTENNEQFF. Full variable domain (remainder filled in from reference TRBV5-1 and TRBJ2-1): KAGVTQTPRYLIKTRGQQVTLSCSPISGHRSVSWYQQTPGQGLQFLFEYFSETQRNKGNFPGRFSGRQFSNSRSEMNVSTLELGDSALYLCASSLALIPTENNEQFFGPGTRLTVL.